The 5 T cell receptor beta chains reported below all come from one sample, sequenced in a study of early T cells in non-severe SARS-CoV-2 infection. Via MiXCR, TCRdb re-called the 5' RACE reads, giving one row per CDR3 protein. This table has roughly 58,000 distinct CDR3 sequences, roughly an eighth appearing once. The material sequenced was whole blood. Every receptor here comes from an adult who was a healthcare worker with PCR-confirmed SARS-CoV-2 infection or an uninfected control (not recorded which).

Only a few counts were recorded for this clonotype. The V gene is TRBV5-1, the J gene TRBJ2-1, with no clear D. V was clipped by 4 bases and J by 6 bases, with 17 bases between them. The CDR3 contains 15 residues. The germline V gene has CDR1 SGHRS and CDR2 YFSETQ. CDR3 bases: TGCGCCAGCAGCGCCCCCGGGCCCATGCCCAATGAGCAGTTCTTC. Protein product: CASSAPGPMPNEQFF.

There are a few counts of this clonotype. The chain combines TRBV11-2 with TRBJ1-3; possibly TRBD1 for D (6 bases). This CDR3 is 15 amino acids long. Germline V gene data show CDR1 as SGHAT and CDR2 as FQNNGV. Trimming took 3 bases from V and 2 from J, leaving 11 bases between them. For the CDR3, the DNA is TGTGCCAGCAGCTTGTCAACAGGGCCTGGAAACACCATATATTTT. Residues: CASSLSTGPGNTIYF. The full variable domain, with the rest looked up from reference TRBV11-2 and TRBJ1-3, is EAGVAQSPRYKIIEKRQSVAFWCNPISGHATLYWYQQILGQGPKLLIQFQNNGVVDDSQLPKDRFSAERLKGVDSTLKIQPAKLEDSAVYLCASSLSTGPGNTIYFGEGSWLTVV.

V and J are TRBV29-1 and TRBJ2-5, with D perhaps matching TRBD2 (6 bases). Per germline, CDR1 SQVTM and CDR2 ANQGSEA. There are 11 residues in the CDR3. The germline V and J ends were trimmed by 5 bases and 4 bases, with 8 bases remaining between them. The CDR3 DNA sequence: TGCAGCGTTAAGGGAGGAGAGACCCAGTACTTC. This codes for CSVKGGETQYF.

As concerns this clonotype: An end of the junction differs from the germline gene, which may be a read error. The rearrangement uses TRBV7-7 and TRBJ2-2; D perhaps matches TRBD2 (5 bases). This CDR3 region has 12 residues. Germline V lookup: CDR1 SSHAT, CDR2 FNYEAQ (reference sequence). The CDR3 nucleotides are TGTGCTAGCAGCTCGGGGTCCGGGGAGCTGTTTTTT. This encodes CASSSGSGELFF.

The chain joins TRBV19 to TRBJ1-4; 10 bases agree with TRBD1. Germline-derived CDR1 and CDR2 are LNHDA and SQIVND (reference sequence). CDR3 length: 14 residues. Trimming took 7 bases from V and 8 from J; bases not matched to a gene: 7. The CDR3 DNA follows: TGTGCCAGTACCCCGGGACAGGGGTACGAAAAACTGTTTTTT. Its protein product is CASTPGQGYEKLFF.